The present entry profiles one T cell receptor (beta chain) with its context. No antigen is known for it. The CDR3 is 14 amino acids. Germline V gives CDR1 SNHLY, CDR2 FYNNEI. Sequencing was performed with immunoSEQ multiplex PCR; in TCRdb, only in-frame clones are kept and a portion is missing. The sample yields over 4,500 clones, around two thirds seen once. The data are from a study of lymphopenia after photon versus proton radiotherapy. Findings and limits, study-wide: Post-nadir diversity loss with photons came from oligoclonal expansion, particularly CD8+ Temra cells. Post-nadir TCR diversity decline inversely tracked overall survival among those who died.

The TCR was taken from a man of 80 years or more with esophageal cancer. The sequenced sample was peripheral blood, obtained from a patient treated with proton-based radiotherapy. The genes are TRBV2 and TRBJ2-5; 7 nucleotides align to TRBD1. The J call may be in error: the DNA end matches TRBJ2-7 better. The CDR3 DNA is TGTGCCAGCGAAGGGGGCCTAAGCTCCTACGAGCAGTACTTC. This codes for CASEGGLSSYEQYF.